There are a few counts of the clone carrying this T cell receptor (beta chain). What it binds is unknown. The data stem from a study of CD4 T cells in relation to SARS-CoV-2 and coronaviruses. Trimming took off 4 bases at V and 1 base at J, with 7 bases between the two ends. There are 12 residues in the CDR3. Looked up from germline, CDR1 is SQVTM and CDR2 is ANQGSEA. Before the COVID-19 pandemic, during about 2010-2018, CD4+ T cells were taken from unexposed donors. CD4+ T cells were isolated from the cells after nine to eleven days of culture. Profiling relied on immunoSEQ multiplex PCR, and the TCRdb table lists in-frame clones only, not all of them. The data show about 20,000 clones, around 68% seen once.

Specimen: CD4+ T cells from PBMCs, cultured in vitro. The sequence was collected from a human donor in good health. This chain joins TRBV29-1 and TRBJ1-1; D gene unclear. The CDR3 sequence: CSVAAGNTEAFF. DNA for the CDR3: TGCAGCGTTGCGGCGGGGAACACTGAAGCTTTCTTT. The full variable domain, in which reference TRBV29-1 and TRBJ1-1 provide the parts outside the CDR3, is SAVISQKPSRDICQRGTSLTIQCQVDSQVTMMFWYRQQPGQSLTLIATANQGSEATYESGFVIDKFPISRPNLTFSTLTVSNMSPEDSSIYLCSVAAGNTEAFFGQGTRLTVV.